This T cell receptor beta chain was sequenced for a study of shared clonotypes between healthy human individuals. Naive CD45RA+ and memory CD45RA-negative subsets were split from CD4+ cells. Libraries were prepared by immunoSEQ multiplex PCR; TCRdb keeps only in-frame clonotypes and omits some of them. The repertoire has 950,000 to 1,100,000 clones, about 75% of them found once; the top ten carry about 1.5%. The germline V gene has CDR1 SGHRS and CDR2 YFSETQ. V trimming: 4 bases; J trimming: 2 bases; junction bases outside the gene matches: 9. This CDR3 has 17 residues. The sample taken for sequencing was memory CD4+ T cells sorted from blood. The subset: CD45RA-negative fraction. V usage is TRBV5-1 and J usage is TRBJ2-5, with 12 bases that match TRBD2. This TCR was sampled from a man between 18 and 35 years old in good health. CDR3 sequence reads: CASSPSRTSGAQETQYF. The DNA of the CDR3 is TGCGCCAGCAGCCCCTCCCGGACTAGCGGGGCGCAAGAGACCCAGTACTTC.